One sample yielded the 30 T cell receptor beta chains listed below, sequenced in a study of cytotoxic CD8 clonotypes in ibrutinib-treated CLL. Generated by immunoSEQ multiplex PCR, the TCRdb table keeps only in-frame clones and is missing some. The data hold 60,000 to 95,000 clones, with approximately 82% observed a single time. The specimen comprised PBMCs, sampled after 24 months of ibrutinib treatment. The receptors here all came from a human donor with chronic lymphocytic leukemia.

This chain connects TRBV7-3 to TRBJ1-2; the match to TRBD1 covers 7 bases. V was pared by 5 bases and J by 2 bases, with 8 bases of the junction left unmatched. CDR1 and CDR2 from the germline V gene are SGHTA and FQGTGA. The CDR3 loop spans 15 amino acids. The CDR3 coding sequence is TGTGCCAGCAGCCCCAGGGGGGGATCGAACTATGGCTACACCTTC. Protein: CASSPRGGSNYGYTF.

J is TRBJ2-2 and V is TRBV14; no firm D call. The CDR3 length is 14 residues. Germline V CDR1 and CDR2: SGHDN, FVKESK. The V end lost 1 base, the J end lost 3 bases, and 6 bases lay between the germline ends. The chain's CDR3 is CASSQVGYTGELFF. CDR3 nucleotide sequence: TGTGCCAGCAGCCAAGTGGGGTACACCGGGGAGCTGTTTTTT.

The chain links TRBV4-1 to TRBJ2-5; D remains ambiguous. The CDR3 has 13 residues. Trimming removed 1 base at V and 7 bases at J, with 10 bases between. The germline V gene encodes CDR1 MGHRA and CDR2 YSYEKL. The CDR3 DNA is TGCGCCAGCAGCCAAGTCGTTATCGGGACCCAGTACTTC. Translation: CASSQVVIGTQYF.

This chain links TRBV19 with TRBJ2-7; 8 bases agree with TRBD1. The germline CDR1 and CDR2 sequences are LNHDA and SQIVND (reference sequence). V lost 4 bases and J lost 2; bases outside the gene matches: 7. CDR3 length equals 15 residues. CDR3 loop: CASSTSGTGPYEQYF. The CDR3 region has the DNA TGTGCCAGTAGTACCTCCGGGACAGGCCCCTACGAGCAGTACTTC.

The gene calls are TRBV2 and TRBJ1-4; 8 bases are a match to TRBD1. V trimming: 7 bases; J trimming: 8 bases; junction bases outside the gene matches: 15. The CDR3 length is 16 residues. Germline loops: CDR1 SNHLY, CDR2 FYNNEI. The CDR3 region has the DNA TGTGCCAGCACCGGACAGGGTCTAGCCGGAGGCGAAAAACTGTTTTTT. It yields the protein CASTGQGLAGGEKLFF. Based on the CDR3 plus reference TRBV2 and TRBJ1-4, the full variable domain is EPEVTQTPSHQVTQMGQEVILRCVPISNHLYFYWYRQILGQKVEFLVSFYNNEISEKSEIFDDQFSVERPDGSNFTLKIRSTKLEDSAMYFCASTGQGLAGGEKLFFGSGTQLSVL.

The chain joins TRBV11-2 to TRBJ1-2; 8 nucleotides line up with TRBD1. This CDR3 has 14 residues. The V and J ends lost 5 bases and 2 bases, in that order; junction bases with no gene match: 4. Germline assignment: CDR1 SGHAT and CDR2 FQNNGV. CDR3 sequence reads: CASSTDRVNYGYTF. Written as DNA, the CDR3 is TGTGCCAGCAGCACGGACAGGGTAAACTATGGCTACACCTTC.

This clone occurred once. The chain recombines TRBV6-1 with TRBJ1-1, with D maybe TRBD1 (6 bases). The V and J ends lost 0 bases and 4 bases respectively, with 6 bases between them. This CDR3 contains 13 residues. Germline lookup yields CDR1 MNHNS and CDR2 SASEGT. This chain's CDR3 is CASSEARGTEAFF. DNA of the CDR3: TGTGCCAGCAGTGAAGCCAGGGGCACTGAAGCTTTCTTT.

The rearrangement links TRBV19 to TRBJ2-7; either TRBD1 or TRBD2 may fit D (6 bases each). The CDR3 is 14 amino acids. V gave up 3 bases and J gave up 3 bases, with 12 bases separating them. Germline loops: CDR1 LNHDA, CDR2 SQIVND (reference sequence). Written as DNA, the CDR3 is TGTGCCAGTAGTATCCCGGGGGCCTTCTACGAGCAGTACTTC. Its protein is CASSIPGAFYEQYF.

V gene TRBV11-3 combines with J gene TRBJ2-1; a weak D match, TRBD2 (5 bases). The germline gives CDR1 SGHNT, CDR2 YENEEA. This CDR3 spans 15 amino acids. The V end was cut by 5 bases, the J end by 1 base, with 12 bases between. The CDR3 DNA is TGTGCCAGCAGCAAGGATCGGGGTTCCTACAATGAGCAGTTCTTC. Protein: CASSKDRGSYNEQFF.

In its sample, this clone was seen once. The J gene is TRBJ2-1, the V gene TRBV27; D not certain. There are 11 residues in the CDR3. Germline values: CDR1 MNHEY, CDR2 SMNVEV (reference sequence). V dropped 3 bases and J dropped 4 bases, with 1 base sitting between them. For the CDR3, the DNA is TGTGCCAGCAGTTTTTACAATGAGCAGTTCTTC. This sequence encodes CASSFYNEQFF.

The chain couples TRBV18 to TRBJ2-5; 8 nucleotides align to TRBD2. With 5 bases clipped from V and 3 bases from J, the junction kept 5 bases outside the gene matches. The germline V gene has CDR1 KGHSH and CDR2 LQKENI. This CDR3 region has 14 residues. This CDR3 is CASSSSGMEETQYF. In DNA, the CDR3 is TGTGCCAGCTCAAGTAGCGGGATGGAAGAGACCCAGTACTTC.

The V gene is TRBV6-1, the J gene TRBJ1-2, with D perhaps matching TRBD1 (5 bases). Trimming pared 7 bases from V and 4 bases from J, leaving 19 bases between. Per germline, CDR1 MNHNS and CDR2 SASEGT. The CDR3 covers 15 residues. CDR3 nucleotides: TGTGCCAGCAATGGACCCCATCAGGGAGCCTATGGCTACACCTTC. It is translated as CASNGPHQGAYGYTF.

V and J are TRBV13 and TRBJ2-1, with 7 positions matching TRBD2. The CDR3 consists of 13 residues. Per the germline V gene, CDR1 is PRHDT and CDR2 is FYEKMQ (reference sequence). V shed 6 bases and J 8 bases; nucleotides not matched to a gene: 7. CDR3 residues: CASSYPGGYEQFF. The CDR3 nucleotides are TGTGCCAGCAGTTACCCCGGGGGGTATGAGCAGTTCTTC.

This chain uses TRBV28 with TRBJ2-3; TRBD1 matches 10 bases. The junction had 6 bases not matched to a gene; V was cut back by 4 bases and J by 5 bases. In germline, CDR1 is MDHEN, CDR2 SYDVKM. The CDR3 is 15 amino acids. The DNA of the CDR3 is TGTGCCAGCAGTTCATCCGGGACAGGGGAAGATACGCAGTATTTT. It codes for CASSSSGTGEDTQYF.

The rearrangement uses TRBV30 and TRBJ1-4, with 8 bases that match TRBD1. From germline, CDR1 is GTSNPN and CDR2 SVGIG (reference sequence). CDR3 length: 14 amino acids. V lost 5 bases to trimming and J lost 3 bases; unmatched junction nucleotides: 5. This chain's CDR3 is CAWCQTGANEKLFF. DNA for the CDR3: TGTGCCTGGTGCCAGACAGGGGCTAATGAAAAACTGTTTTTT.

V gene TRBV27 combines with J gene TRBJ2-3; 9 nucleotides align to TRBD2. The CDR3 totals 14 residues. CDR1 is MNHEY, CDR2 SMNVEV, per germline (reference sequence). The ends lost 5 bases at V and 3 bases at J; junction bases unmatched: 3. CDR3 loop: CASSLAGPTDTQYF. The CDR3 DNA follows: TGTGCCAGCAGTCTAGCGGGGCCAACAGATACGCAGTATTTT.

J is TRBJ1-1 and V is TRBV19; D unclear. Germline CDR1 is LNHDA and CDR2 is SQIVND (reference sequence). Trimming removed 0 bases from V and 1 base from J, with 9 bases in between. The CDR3 runs 15 residues. This chain's CDR3 is CASSIDGRRNTEAFF. The CDR3 DNA follows: TGTGCCAGTAGTATAGACGGACGACGGAACACTGAAGCTTTCTTT. The variable domain in full, with the rest retrieved from reference TRBV19 and TRBJ1-1, is DGGITQSPKYLFRKEGQNVTLSCEQNLNHDAMYWYRQDPGQGLRLIYYSQIVNDFQKGDIAEGYSVSREKKESFPLTVTSAQKNPTAFYLCASSIDGRRNTEAFFGQGTRLTVV.

The rearrangement links TRBV6-5 to TRBJ2-1; 9 nucleotides agree with TRBD2. V trimming: 6 bases; J trimming: 9 bases; junction bases outside the gene matches: 12. This CDR3 contains 15 residues. The V gene's germline CDR1 is MNHEY and CDR2 SVGAGI. CDR3 loop: CASSRSSGLAFEQFF. The CDR3, as DNA: TGTGCCAGCAGCAGGAGCTCGGGACTAGCTTTTGAGCAGTTCTTC.

This chain uses TRBV9 with TRBJ1-2; no definite D call. From germline, CDR1 is SGDLS and CDR2 YYNGEE. Between the trimmed V and J ends, which lost 0 bases and 4 bases, there was a span of 7 bases. CDR3 size: 13 residues. Here the CDR3 reads CASSVGLGYGYTF. The DNA for the CDR3 is TGTGCCAGCAGCGTAGGGCTAGGCTATGGCTACACCTTC.

For the CDR3, the DNA is TGTGCCAGCTCCTCGGCCGGGACAGCAAAAAACATTCAGTACTTC. It translates to CASSSAGTAKNIQYF. The chain joins TRBV18 to TRBJ2-4; TRBD1 matches at 7 bases. The CDR3 spans 15 residues. Trimming cost V 6 bases and J 4 bases; bases outside gene matches: 9. From germline, CDR1 is KGHSH and CDR2 LQKENI.

This clone was observed a handful of times. The V gene is TRBV11-2, the J gene TRBJ2-2; D gene unclear. The CDR3 is 13 residues long. The V gene's germline CDR1 is SGHAT and CDR2 FQNNGV. V was shortened by 2 bases and J by 8 bases, with 9 bases between the two germline ends. The CDR3 DNA follows: TGTGCCAGCAGCTTACTGCTTTCTGGGGAGCTGTTTTTT. It encodes CASSLLLSGELFF.

V usage is TRBV7-9 and J usage is TRBJ2-7; 12 nucleotides agree with TRBD2. The J segment lost 3 bases and the V segment lost 5 bases, leaving 8 bases of the junction unmatched. Germline V CDR1 and CDR2: SEHNR, FQNEAQ (reference sequence). The CDR3 loop spans 16 amino acids. The CDR3 DNA is TGTGCCAGCAGCCGCGGGACTAGCGGGTTAGACTACGAGCAGTACTTC. Translation gives CASSRGTSGLDYEQYF.

V and J are TRBV27 and TRBJ1-4, with 9 bases lining up with TRBD1. The CDR3 extends over 15 amino acids. Looked up from germline, CDR1 is MNHEY and CDR2 is SMNVEV (reference sequence). The V and J ends lost 4 bases and 8 bases, in that order; junction bases with no gene match: 8. This CDR3 is CASSSWDRVGEKLFF. The CDR3, as DNA: TGTGCCAGCAGTTCCTGGGACAGGGTGGGGGAAAAACTGTTTTTT.

The J gene is TRBJ1-4, the V gene TRBV9; D unresolved. Trimming left V 0 bases short and J 5 bases short, with 8 bases between. This CDR3 contains 14 residues. CDR1 and CDR2 (germline): SGDLS, YYNGEE. The CDR3 DNA reads TGTGCCAGCAGCGTAGGGGTCGTAAATGAAAAACTGTTTTTT. Its translation: CASSVGVVNEKLFF.

The rearrangement joins TRBV30 to TRBJ2-7; D is perhaps TRBD2 (6 bases). The CDR3 sequence is 14 residues long. Germline V gene sequence: CDR1 GTSNPN, CDR2 SVGIG (reference sequence). Trimming took off 1 base at V and 0 bases at J, with 10 bases between the two ends. CDR3 nucleotides: TGTGCCTGGAGTGACGGAGGGTCCTCCTACGAGCAGTACTTC. This gives the protein CAWSDGGSSYEQYF. The full variable domain, rest sourced from reference TRBV30 and TRBJ2-7, is SQTIHQWPATLVQPVGSPLSLECTVEGTSNPNLYWYRQAAGRGLQLLFYSVGIGQISSEVPQNLSASRPQDRQFILSSKKLLLSDSGFYLCAWSDGGSSYEQYFGPGTRLTVT.

This chain joins TRBV5-6 and TRBJ2-5; 11 bases are shared with TRBD2. CDR3 length equals 16 residues. With V trimmed by 1 base and J by 5 bases, 7 bases remained unmatched. The germline V gene has CDR1 SGHDT and CDR2 YYEEEE. CDR3 protein: CASSLFSGRARETQYF. The CDR3 coding sequence is TGTGCCAGCAGCTTGTTTAGCGGGAGGGCGCGGGAGACCCAGTACTTC.

The chain joins TRBV13 to TRBJ2-7, with D perhaps TRBD1 (5 bases). Germline-derived CDR1 and CDR2 are PRHDT and FYEKMQ (reference sequence). Trimming pared 6 bases from V and 2 bases from J, leaving 17 bases between. The CDR3 sequence is 15 residues long. Here the CDR3 DNA reads TGTGCCAGCAGTGAAGTCCTGCTGACAGCCTACGAGCAGTACTTC. This sequence encodes CASSEVLLTAYEQYF.

The gene calls are TRBV29-1 and TRBJ2-1; D not certain. This CDR3 contains 14 residues. In germline, CDR1 is SQVTM, CDR2 ANQGSEA. V shed 3 bases and J shed 0 bases, with 9 bases lying between them. DNA for the CDR3: TGCAGCGTTGATACGGAAACCTCCTACAATGAGCAGTTCTTC. The encoded protein is CSVDTETSYNEQFF.

This chain uses TRBV7-6 with TRBJ2-7; 11 bases map to TRBD2. Germline CDR1 is SGHVS and CDR2 is FNYEAQ. V lost 6 bases, J lost 2 bases, and 12 bases stayed unmatched. CDR3 size: 17 residues. The CDR3 here is CASSKSQTSGAAYEQYF. CDR3 DNA sequence: TGTGCCAGCAGTAAATCACAGACTAGCGGGGCAGCCTACGAGCAGTACTTC.

This clone has only a few counts. The genes are TRBV10-3 and TRBJ1-2; a possible D gene is TRBD1 (5 bases). CDR1 ENHRY and CDR2 SYGVKD come from the germline V gene. Deletions cut 8 bases from V and 5 bases from J, with 12 bases between. The CDR3 runs 12 residues. For the CDR3, the DNA is TGTGCCATCGCGCGACAGAATTATGGCTACACCTTC. It codes for CAIARQNYGYTF.